This T cell receptor (beta chain) was captured by sequencing in a study of CD8+ T cells in alopecia areata. Overall study context: Oral tofacitinib (5 to 10 mg twice daily) was administered to treated patients. The duration of tofacitinib was 6 to 18 months, with 6 months off drug afterward.

CDR1 LNHNV and CDR2 YYDKDF come from the germline V gene (reference sequence). V gave up 3 bases and J gave up 1 base, with 9 bases separating them. The CDR3 is 14 amino acids. The sequencing template was cDNA reverse transcribed from extracted RNA. Data came from immunoSEQ multiplex PCR; TCRdb stores just in-frame clones and leaves some out. The sample carries approximately 13,000 clones, 50% to 70% recorded once. About this clone itself: The antigen is undetermined.

Study-wide results and caveats: Affected lesional scalp, above all in alopecia totalis/universalis, was more clonal than normal scalp.

Alopecia areata patients provided lesional scalp punch biopsies and peripheral blood. The input for sequencing was skin, taken at week 0. The V call is TRBV15, the J call TRBJ1-1, with D hard to call. This receptor was identified in a human donor with alopecia areata. CDR3 nucleotide sequence: TGTGCCACCAGCAGGAGAGGAGGGAACACTGAAGCTTTCTTT. It is translated as CATSRRGGNTEAFF.